This is a list of T cell receptor beta chains from one sample in a study of T cells expressing NK-cell markers. One entry per CDR3 protein, without DNA, is what TCRdb gives after re-calling the 5' RACE reads. Here the sample table reports 150,000 to 160,000 distinct CDR3 sequences. The specimen sequenced was blood T cells: a sorted CD56 or NKG2C T cell subset, CD4+ or CD8+ T cells, or bulk PBMC T cells (not recorded which). Every receptor here comes from a woman in her fifties or sixties in good health. Both conserved end residues are part of each CDR3.

CDR3 length | J gene | V gene | CDR3 protein
15 | TRBJ2-7 | TRBV5-6 | CASSLGDALPYEQYF
15 | TRBJ2-1 | TRBV3-1 | CASSLGTGGDDEQFF
15 | TRBJ2-5 | TRBV3-1 | CASTLDRADQETQYF
11 | TRBJ2-1 | TRBV20-1 | CSARLSNEQFF
16 | TRBJ2-3 | TRBV7-9 | CASSTRQGKSTDTQYF
15 | TRBJ2-7 | TRBV19 | CASSGTRQADYEQYF
12 | TRBJ2-1 | TRBV7-8 | CASSSLSNEQFF
15 | TRBJ2-7 | TRBV5-1 | CASSLSPSPTYEQYF
18 | TRBJ2-1 | TRBV11-2 | CASSFPNLAGGPGNEQFF
14 | TRBJ1-1 | TRBV7-9 | CASSLLPENTEAFF
16 | TRBJ2-3 | TRBV14 | CASSLIPRGGGDTQYF
15 | TRBJ2-7 | TRBV6-5 | CASSYEKGRWYEQYF
14 | TRBJ2-5 | TRBV5-5 | CASSLWDREGTQYF
15 | TRBJ2-1 | TRBV9 | CASNSLGGLDHEQFF
14 | TRBJ2-3 | TRBV20-1 | CSARDVVEADTQYF
14 | TRBJ1-2 | TRBV12-3/TRBV12-4 | CASSADRLGYGYTF
20 | TRBJ2-3 | TRBV15 | CATSSLREREAMVGTDTQYF
12 | TRBJ2-7 | TRBV12-3/TRBV12-4 | CASSLVTYEQYF
13 | TRBJ1-6 | TRBV25-1 | CASSAVGSSPLHF
14 | TRBJ2-7 | TRBV27 | CASRTGTVSYEQYF
13 | TRBJ1-5 | TRBV21-1 | CAMKGPGNQPQHF
14 | TRBJ2-3 | TRBV7-8 | CASSLVSGGDTQYF
18 | TRBJ1-2 | TRBV4-1 | CASSQDLKDGFGGYGYTF
16 | TRBJ2-7 | TRBV18 | CASSPLLSGRDYEQYF
15 | TRBJ2-5 | TRBV20-1 | CSARRLARFLETQYF
13 | TRBJ2-1 | TRBV5-1 | CASSSQLYNEQFF
16 | TRBJ2-2 | TRBV4-1 | CASSQGGQGLSGELFF
15 | TRBJ2-3 | TRBV5-5 | CASSFRDKYTDTQYF
14 | TRBJ2-2 | TRBV3-1 | CASSHSGSTGELFF
18 | TRBJ1-3 | TRBV6-1 | CASSGSVGYRSSGNTIYF
16 | TRBJ2-6 | TRBV29-1 | CTVLLDGSSGANVLTF
14 | TRBJ2-5 | TRBV29-1 | CSVEDPGFAETQYF
17 | TRBJ2-1 | TRBV20-1 | CSARTGLAGAAYNEQFF
13 | TRBJ2-1 | TRBV24-1 | CAIGTDAYSEQFF
16 | TRBJ1-4 | TRBV11-2 | CASSLEGNPWAEKLFF
15 | TRBJ2-7 | TRBV7-3 | CASSQGLGSGYEQYF
15 | TRBJ2-4 | TRBV20-1 | CSARGVAGGPDIQYF
16 | TRBJ2-3 | TRBV5-1 | CASSSGTDRITDTQYF
16 | TRBJ2-3 | TRBV20-1 | CSAREGGGSGTDTQYF
11 | TRBJ1-5 | TRBV2 | CASSDAQPQHF
15 | TRBJ1-1 | TRBV10-2 | CASSETVTGAVEAFF
13 | TRBJ2-1 | TRBV3-1 | CASKETGGHEQFF
13 | TRBJ1-6 | TRBV2 | CASSAGGSSPLHF
15 | TRBJ2-7 | TRBV4-1 | CASSQLDRRSYEQYF
16 | TRBJ1-5 | TRBV12-3/TRBV12-4 | CASSLAPAGGNQPQHF